This paragraph reports one TCR beta chain. Its antigen is undetermined. The PCR was carried out with 60 Vbeta primers and 13 Jbeta primers. Repertoires were generated with immunoSEQ multiplex PCR, while TCRdb's copy carries only in-frame clones and drops some. The repertoire holds about 130,000 clones, with around 83% as singletons. Deletions cut 1 base from V and 6 bases from J, with 13 bases between. Per the germline V gene, CDR1 is SGHNT and CDR2 is YYREEE (reference sequence). This CDR3 contains 14 residues. The sample comes from a study of cytomegalovirus exposure and HLA in healthy donors. Whole-study context: Samples from HLA-typed donors yielded approximately 80 million unique TCRs in an early data release. Whole-study results and caveats: The HLA-A and HLA-B alleles of most subjects were reportedly predicted accurately from TCR beta sequences. Being productive about 90% or about 30% of the time was typical of most TCR beta V segments in an earlier analysis.

The TCR was taken from a man aged 50 to 60 in good health and CMV-seronegative. The specimen was PBMCs. The rearrangement joins TRBV5-4 to TRBJ1-1, with D tentatively TRBD1 (5 bases). This CDR3 reads CASSLTLQDPEAFF. CDR3 DNA: TGTGCCAGCAGCTTGACCTTACAGGACCCTGAAGCTTTCTTT. The full variable domain, its missing parts supplied by reference TRBV5-4 and TRBJ1-1, is ETGVTQSPTHLIKTRGQQVTLRCSSQSGHNTVSWYQQALGQGPQFIFQYYREEENGRGNFPPRFSGLQFPNYSSELNVNALELDDSALYLCASSLTLQDPEAFFGQGTRLTVV.